Each of the 21 T cell receptor beta chains below was sequenced from the same sample in a study of control samples from healthy donors and cancer patients. Sequenced by immunoSEQ multiplex PCR; TCRdb stores in-frame clones only, minus some. The data contain over 150,000 clones, around 94% of them singletons. Sequenced input: PBMCs. These TCRs come from a man aged 60 to 69 with colorectal cancer.

CDR3 in amino acids: CASSFPGNYGYTF. The DNA for the CDR3 is TGTGCCAGCAGTTTCCCCGGAAACTATGGCTACACCTTC. This chain links TRBV27 with TRBJ1-2; D uncertain. The V end was cut by 3 bases, the J end by 2 bases, with 7 bases between. Germline V gives CDR1 MNHEY, CDR2 SMNVEV (reference sequence). The CDR3 totals 13 residues.

The chain employs TRBV7-6 and TRBJ2-1, with 14 bases matching TRBD2. The CDR3 loop spans 15 amino acids. CDR1 is SGHVS and CDR2 is FNYEAQ in the germline V gene. V lost 1 base, J lost 7 bases, and 0 bases stayed unmatched. This CDR3 reads CASSLGLAGGNEQFF. In DNA, the CDR3 is TGTGCCAGCAGCTTAGGACTAGCGGGGGGGAATGAGCAGTTCTTC.

This chain uses TRBV3-1 (or the pseudogene TRBV3-2) with TRBJ2-2; unclear D gene. V lost 6 bases and J lost 3, with 5 bases in between. The CDR3 is made up of 12 amino acids. Germline V gives CDR1 LGHDT, CDR2 YNNKEL (reference sequence). The CDR3 reads CASSRDTGELFF. CDR3 DNA: TGTGCCAGCAGTCGTGACACCGGGGAGCTGTTTTTT.

The gene calls are TRBV14 and TRBJ2-3, with TRBD1 matching over 9 bases. V trimming: 4 bases; J trimming: 3 bases; junction bases outside the gene matches: 8. Germline-derived CDR1 and CDR2 are SGHDN and FVKESK. The CDR3 loop spans 16 amino acids. The CDR3 region is CASSPHRGRGTDTQYF. CDR3 DNA sequence: TGTGCCAGCAGCCCTCACAGGGGGCGAGGTACAGATACGCAGTATTTT. Full variable domain (rest looked up from reference TRBV14 and TRBJ2-3): EAGVTQFPSHSVIEKGQTVTLRCDPISGHDNLYWYRRVMGKEIKFLLHFVKESKQDESGMPNNRFLAERTGGTYSTLKVQPAELEDSGVYFCASSPHRGRGTDTQYFGPGTRLTVL.

The gene calls are TRBV27 and TRBJ1-1; D is possibly TRBD1 (6 bases). Germline V gene lookup returns CDR1 MNHEY and CDR2 SMNVEV (reference sequence). V lost 3 bases and J 1 base, leaving 9 bases between the germline ends. This CDR3 is 14 amino acids long. The CDR3 bases are TGTGCCAGCAGTTTTACGACAGGGAACACTGAAGCTTTCTTT. This gives the protein CASSFTTGNTEAFF.

Notes on this clone: The sample carries other DNA sequences with the same CDR3. The chain links TRBV27 to TRBJ2-5; D unclear. The CDR3 is made up of 12 amino acids. Between the trimmed V and J ends, which lost 6 bases and 4 bases, there was a span of 9 bases. The germline V gene has CDR1 MNHEY and CDR2 SMNVEV (reference sequence). Written as DNA, the CDR3 is TGTGCCAGCAGATCCCTCCGAGAGACCCAGTACTTC. Amino acids: CASRSLRETQYF.

This chain links TRBV28 with TRBJ2-4, with D perhaps matching TRBD1 (6 bases). Trimming took off 6 bases at V and 5 bases at J, with 20 bases between the two ends. The CDR3 length is 16 residues. CDR1 is MDHEN and CDR2 is SYDVKM in the germline V gene. In DNA form, the CDR3 reads TGTGCCAGCAGGGGGGCCATTTCAGGGGCCCAAAACATTCAGTACTTC. It yields the protein CASRGAISGAQNIQYF.

The gene calls are TRBV6-5 and TRBJ1-1; unclear D gene. Between the trimmed V and J ends, which lost 11 bases and 1 base, there was a span of 17 bases. The CDR3 loop spans 14 amino acids. The germline gives CDR1 MNHEY, CDR2 SVGAGI. CDR3 bases: TGTGCCTCCGGGATGTGGGTGGGGAACACTGAAGCTTTCTTT. It specifies CASGMWVGNTEAFF.

This chain uses TRBV12-3 or TRBV12-4 with TRBJ1-2; D unresolved. Deletions cut 2 bases from V and 8 bases from J, with 9 bases between. This CDR3 has 12 residues. The CDR3 DNA reads as TGTGCCAGCAGTTTACCGGGTTCCGGCTACACCTTC. Translated, it gives CASSLPGSGYTF.

V and J are TRBV5-4 and TRBJ2-3, with 9 positions matching TRBD2. V lost 4 bases and J lost 3; bases outside the gene matches: 12. This CDR3 has 17 amino acids. Germline CDR1 is SGHNT and CDR2 is YYREEE (reference sequence). CDR3 nucleotides: TGTGCCAGCAGCGGCGTTCGGGCGGGGGGGACAACAGATACGCAGTATTTT. Residues: CASSGVRAGGTTDTQYF.

The V call is TRBV29-1, the J call TRBJ1-2; 8 positions match TRBD1. Germline V gene sequence: CDR1 SQVTM, CDR2 ANQGSEA. With 1 base clipped from V and 2 bases from J, the junction kept 0 bases outside the gene matches. The CDR3 contains 13 residues. As DNA, the CDR3 is TGCAGCGTTGAAGGGGACAGGAACTATGGCTACACCTTC. Its translation: CSVEGDRNYGYTF.

This chain joins TRBV3-1 (or the pseudogene TRBV3-2) and TRBJ2-7; either TRBD1 or TRBD2 may supply D (5 bases each). The CDR3 has 15 amino acids. The germline gives CDR1 LGHDT, CDR2 YNNKEL (reference sequence). V lost 0 bases and J lost 2, with 11 bases in between. DNA for the CDR3: TGTGCCAGCAGCCAAGACGGGACCCTAACCTACGAGCAGTACTTC. Its protein is CASSQDGTLTYEQYF.

The chain carries TRBV3-1 (or the pseudogene TRBV3-2) and TRBJ1-2; D may be TRBD1 (5 bases). There are 12 residues in the CDR3. V was pared by 3 bases and J by 4 bases, with 6 bases between. The germline V gene has CDR1 LGHDT and CDR2 YNNKEL (reference sequence). The CDR3 sequence is CASSQRGYGYTF. CDR3 coding DNA: TGTGCCAGCAGCCAGAGGGGCTATGGCTACACCTTC.

The V call is TRBV29-1, the J call TRBJ2-1; weak D call: TRBD2 (5 bases). Trimming shortened V by 1 base and J by 0 bases, and 7 bases separated the two germline ends. Germline assignment: CDR1 SQVTM and CDR2 ANQGSEA. The CDR3 is 14 residues long. The CDR3 is CSVEARGSYNEQFF. The CDR3 DNA reads as TGCAGCGTTGAAGCCCGGGGCTCCTACAATGAGCAGTTCTTC.

V usage is TRBV5-4 and J usage is TRBJ2-1; the match to TRBD1 covers 10 bases. Germline loops: CDR1 SGHNT, CDR2 YYREEE (reference sequence). This CDR3 spans 15 amino acids. The V gene end was trimmed by 1 base and the J gene end by 7 bases; junction bases not matched to a gene: 5. CDR3 nucleotides: TGTGCCAGCAGCTTGTTAGGGACAGGGGTGAATGAGCAGTTCTTC. Translated: CASSLLGTGVNEQFF.

J is TRBJ2-7 and V is TRBV5-1; 7 nucleotides line up with TRBD1. V shed 4 bases, J shed 7 bases, and the junction held 11 bases outside the gene matches. Germline V gene sequence: CDR1 SGHRS, CDR2 YFSETQ. The CDR3 extends over 14 amino acids. CDR3 in amino acids: CASSRARGFIEQYF. CDR3 sequence (DNA): TGCGCCAGCAGCCGGGCCAGGGGGTTTATTGAGCAGTACTTC.

This CDR3 is CAWNDRRHTIYF. DNA for the CDR3: TGTGCCTGGAACGACAGGAGGCACACCATATATTTT. V usage is TRBV30 and J usage is TRBJ1-3; the D gene is possibly TRBD1 (6 bases). CDR1 is GTSNPN, CDR2 SVGIG, per germline (reference sequence). Trimming took 4 bases from V and 8 from J, leaving 12 bases between them. This CDR3 region has 12 residues.

The rearrangement joins TRBV4-3 to TRBJ2-7; 9 bases are a match to TRBD1. Germline V lookup: CDR1 LGHNA, CDR2 YSLEER. V gave up 0 bases and J gave up 5 bases; unmatched junction bases: 11. The CDR3 totals 17 residues. As DNA, the CDR3 is TGCGCCAGCAGCCAAGACCTTACCGGGACAGGGTTCGACGAGCAGTACTTC. Translated, it gives CASSQDLTGTGFDEQYF.

This clone was detected a few times. The sample has other DNA sequences that encode this CDR3 too. J is TRBJ2-7 and V is TRBV5-4; the D gene could be TRBD1 or TRBD2 (6 bases each). This CDR3 is built from 16 residues. V lost 4 bases to trimming and J lost 3 bases, with 20 bases between them. From germline, CDR1 is SGHNT and CDR2 YYREEE (reference sequence). CDR3 region: CASSPKGGLLHYEQYF. The CDR3, as DNA: TGTGCCAGCAGCCCTAAAGGGGGGTTGCTTCACTACGAGCAGTACTTC.

This sequence joins TRBV6-2 or TRBV6-3 and TRBJ2-5; D remains ambiguous. V was shortened by 0 bases and J by 5 bases, with 10 bases between the two germline ends. This CDR3 comprises 14 residues. The germline V gene encodes CDR1 MNHEY and CDR2 SVGEGT. The CDR3 is CASSYSPGSETQYF. In nucleotides, the CDR3 is TGTGCCAGCAGTTACTCCCCCGGGTCGGAGACCCAGTACTTC.

The chain couples TRBV5-1 to TRBJ1-1, with TRBD1 matching over 8 bases. This CDR3 has 15 amino acids. Trimming took 2 bases from V and 0 from J; bases not matched to a gene: 3. Per germline, CDR1 SGHRS and CDR2 YFSETQ. The CDR3 reads CASSFSGQVNTEAFF. The CDR3 coding sequence is TGCGCCAGCAGCTTTTCGGGACAGGTGAACACTGAAGCTTTCTTT.